This entry describes one T cell receptor (beta chain). The antigen is undetermined. The data stem from a study of cytomegalovirus exposure and HLA in healthy donors. Study-wide context: The study placed around 80% of its approximately 430 genotyped donors in the Caucasian-associated ancestry cluster. General study results and limits: In a later analysis, TCR beta V- and J-gene trimming was associated with a missense DCLRE1C variant. Most TCR beta V segments were productive about 90% or about 30% of the time in an earlier analysis. Solely CMV serostatus was available to characterize immune exposure.

This CDR3 has 11 residues. Trimming cost V 5 bases and J 2 bases, with 6 bases left between them. Per the germline V gene, CDR1 is DFQATT and CDR2 is SNEGSKA (reference sequence). The PCR employed 60 Vbeta primers together with 13 Jbeta primers. TCRdb's copy holds only in-frame clones and misses some; the assay was immunoSEQ multiplex PCR. Of under 200,000 clones detected, about 81% appear once; the ten largest clones hold under 3%. The specimen was PBMCs. This TCR came from a woman aged 45-65 years in good health and CMV-seropositive. V gene TRBV20-1 combines with J gene TRBJ1-1; D gene unclear. The CDR3 region has the DNA TGCAGTGCTTCTTCTAACACTGAAGCTTTCTTT. Translated: CSASSNTEAFF.